The 29 T cell receptor beta chains presented below share a single source sample, sequenced in a study of spatial heterogeneity in lung cancer. Time point denoted: blood at routine non-recurrence follow-up after resection. Extraction of whole RNA from tumor, nontumor lung or frozen PBMC preceded unsorted sequencing. TCRdb fed the 5' RACE reads into MiXCR, producing one record per CDR3 protein. Of some 110,000 distinct CDR3 sequences listed, 12% are singletons. The source was PBMCs, collected at follow-up. Source of these receptors: a male donor with early-stage non-small cell lung cancer.

This clonotype was detected only a few times. The chain links TRBV20-1 to TRBJ2-7, with 10 bases matching TRBD1. Germline assignment: CDR1 DFQATT and CDR2 SNEGSKA (reference sequence). This CDR3 spans 15 amino acids. The ends lost 4 bases at V and 4 bases at J; junction bases unmatched: 10. CDR3 DNA: TGCAGTGCTAAATTGGCCCCGGGACAGGGGTACGAGCAGTACTTC. Residues: CSAKLAPGQGYEQYF.

This clonotype was picked up a small number of times. The CDR3, as DNA: TGTGCCAGCAGCGTAGACGGGTTTCAGCCCCAGCATTTT. Translated, it gives CASSVDGFQPQHF. The rearrangement links TRBV9 to TRBJ1-5; D remains unclear. CDR3 size: 13 residues. Germline CDR1 reads SGDLS; CDR2 reads YYNGEE. V was cut by 0 bases and J by 6 bases, with 7 bases left in between.

The chain couples TRBV20-1 to TRBJ1-2; the D gene is possibly TRBD1 (6 bases). The CDR3 contains 12 residues. The germline V gene encodes CDR1 DFQATT and CDR2 SNEGSKA (reference sequence). The V end lost 6 bases, the J end lost 4 bases, and 12 bases lay between the germline ends. CDR3 loop: CSAPDSLYGYTF. CDR3 DNA: TGCAGTGCCCCGGACAGCCTCTATGGCTACACCTTC.

This chain uses TRBV7-6 with TRBJ1-1, with D uncertain. Looked up from germline, CDR1 is SGHVS and CDR2 is FNYEAQ. The V and J ends lost 3 bases and 7 bases respectively, with 9 bases between them. The CDR3 is made up of 12 amino acids. The CDR3 DNA is TGTGCCAGCAGCTTGTACCCGGGTGAAGCTTTCTTT. Its translation: CASSLYPGEAFF.

The chain combines TRBV4-2 with TRBJ2-1, with 8 bases identical to TRBD1. CDR3 length equals 15 residues. J lost 2 bases, V lost 1 base, and 1 base had no gene match. From germline, CDR1 is LGHNA and CDR2 YNFKEQ. This chain's CDR3 is CASSQGQGPYNEQFF. For the CDR3, the DNA is TGTGCCAGCAGCCAAGGACAGGGGCCCTACAATGAGCAGTTCTTC.

This clonotype was observed a handful of times. The rearrangement joins TRBV7-2 to TRBJ1-5; D gene unclear. The V end lost 1 base, the J end lost 4 bases, and 8 bases lay between the germline ends. Per germline, CDR1 SGHTA and CDR2 FQGNSA. The CDR3 covers 14 residues. CDR3 amino acids: CASSLGDLNQPQHF. The DNA of the CDR3 is TGTGCCAGCAGCTTAGGCGACCTTAATCAGCCCCAGCATTTT.

A note on this clonotype: Relative to the germline gene, one junction end is altered; a read error may explain this. The chain is built from TRBV7-2 and TRBJ2-2, with 9 bases lining up with TRBD1. This CDR3 contains 15 residues. CDR1 is SGHTA, CDR2 FQGNSA, per germline. The CDR3 reads CASSNRGPSTGELFF. For the CDR3, the DNA is TGTGCCAGCAGCAACAGGGGGCCTTCCACCGGGGAGCTGTTTTTC.

This clonotype was observed a handful of times. The rearrangement uses TRBV3-1 and TRBJ2-1; the D is unclear. The CDR3 has 12 amino acids. CDR1 and CDR2 from the germline V gene are LGHDT and YNNKEL (reference sequence). V shed 3 bases and J shed 9 bases, with 9 bases lying between them. In nucleotides, the CDR3 is TGTGCCAGCAGCCAGGTCACGGGTGAGCAGTTCTTC. It codes for CASSQVTGEQFF.

The chain couples TRBV20-1 to TRBJ2-7; possibly TRBD1 for D (6 bases). Germline CDR1 is DFQATT and CDR2 is SNEGSKA (reference sequence). Between the trimmed V and J ends, which lost 3 bases and 1 base, there was a span of 13 bases. The CDR3 has 14 amino acids. The CDR3 region is CSASNREGSYEQYF. In nucleotides, the CDR3 is TGCAGTGCTAGCAACAGGGAAGGATCCTACGAGCAGTACTTC.

The chain employs TRBV20-1 and TRBJ2-1; 7 positions agree with TRBD1. CDR1 DFQATT and CDR2 SNEGSKA come from the germline V gene (reference sequence). CDR3 size: 14 residues. J lost 8 bases, V lost 2 bases, and 9 bases had no gene match. The CDR3 DNA sequence: TGCAGTGCTAGAACGCCGACAGGGACCGATGAGCAGTTCTTC. It is translated as CSARTPTGTDEQFF.

This CDR3 reads CATSDLPKEGQFF. The CDR3 bases are TGTGCCACCAGTGATTTGCCTAAAGAAGGGCAGTTCTTC. This sequence joins TRBV24-1 and TRBJ2-1, with D unclear. V lost 0 bases to trimming and J lost 12 bases, with 11 bases between them. Germline V gives CDR1 KGHDR, CDR2 SFDVKD. The CDR3 is 13 residues long.

This clonotype showed up many times. The V and J genes are TRBV7-2 and TRBJ2-3; tentative D call: TRBD1 (6 bases). The CDR3 consists of 15 residues. Germline-derived CDR1 and CDR2 are SGHTA and FQGNSA. Trimming removed 5 bases from V and 9 bases from J, with 21 bases in between. The CDR3 bases are TGTGCCAGCAGCCCAGCAGGGGTAGCGCTCCAAACGCAGTATTTT. It specifies CASSPAGVALQTQYF.

This clonotype showed up many times. The chain uses TRBV7-9 and TRBJ2-4; unclear D gene. The CDR3 is 15 amino acids. In germline, CDR1 is SEHNR, CDR2 FQNEAQ (reference sequence). Trimming stripped 5 bases from V and 0 bases from J, with 11 bases between. The CDR3 spells CASSHGRIAKNIQYF. The CDR3 DNA reads as TGTGCCAGCAGCCACGGACGGATAGCCAAAAACATTCAGTACTTC.

This clonotype has just one count. This rearrangement joins TRBV6-2 or TRBV6-3 to TRBJ1-1, with D unclear. Germline loops: CDR1 MNHEY, CDR2 SVGEGT. The length of the CDR3 is 15 residues. Trimming cost V 0 bases and J 1 base, with 9 bases left between them. In DNA form, the CDR3 reads TGTGCCAGCAGTTACTCGAGTAACGCGAACACTGAAGCTTTCTTT. Translated: CASSYSSNANTEAFF.

This clonotype has at least ten counts. The chain employs TRBV20-1 and TRBJ2-3; 13 nucleotides align to TRBD2. CDR1 and CDR2 from the germline V gene are DFQATT and SNEGSKA (reference sequence). The CDR3 extends over 14 amino acids. V lost 7 bases, J lost 2 bases, and 3 bases stayed unmatched. The CDR3 nucleotides read TGCAGTGGGGGACTAGCGGGGATCACAGATACGCAGTATTTT. It is translated as CSGGLAGITDTQYF.

This chain uses TRBV28 with TRBJ2-5; 7 nucleotides align to TRBD1. In germline, CDR1 is MDHEN, CDR2 SYDVKM. The CDR3 is 12 residues long. Losses at the gene ends were 10 bases for V and 6 bases for J; bases not matched to a gene: 8. CDR3: CATTGFSQTQYF. DNA for the CDR3: TGTGCCACGACAGGGTTTTCACAGACCCAGTACTTC.

The rearrangement joins TRBV9 to TRBJ2-3, with D uncertain. V dropped 4 bases and J dropped 1 base, with 10 bases sitting between them. The CDR3 totals 14 residues. Germline-derived CDR1 and CDR2 are SGDLS and YYNGEE. DNA of the CDR3: TGTGCCAGCAGCAGGGATTCGGGCACAGATACGCAGTATTTT. As protein: CASSRDSGTDTQYF.

This clonotype has at least ten counts. The V call is TRBV4-2, the J call TRBJ2-3; TRBD2 matches 7 bases. Trimming cost V 4 bases and J 5 bases; bases outside gene matches: 9. Looked up from germline, CDR1 is LGHNA and CDR2 is YNFKEQ. The CDR3 loop spans 15 amino acids. Written as DNA, the CDR3 is TGTGCCAGCAGCCCTGAAGCGGGGACGGGAGATACGCAGTATTTT. Translation: CASSPEAGTGDTQYF.

This clonotype was detected many times. CDR3 sequence: CASSPSDRGYTF. Here the CDR3 DNA reads TGTGCCAGCAGCCCGTCGGACCGCGGCTACACCTTC. The chain couples TRBV12-3 or TRBV12-4 to TRBJ1-2; D call uncertain. Trimming left V 6 bases short and J 8 bases short, with 13 bases between. The CDR3 runs 12 residues.

In its sample, this clonotype was seen many times. J is TRBJ2-3 and V is TRBV15; weak D call: TRBD1 (5 bases). Deletions cut 0 bases from V and 3 bases from J, with 7 bases between. Germline V gene sequence: CDR1 LNHNV, CDR2 YYDKDF (reference sequence). The CDR3 runs 14 residues. CDR3 in amino acids: CATSRDQGTDTQYF. In DNA, the CDR3 is TGTGCCACCAGCAGAGATCAGGGTACAGATACGCAGTATTTT.

This clonotype has a handful of counts. This rearrangement joins TRBV2 to TRBJ2-3; 10 bases align to TRBD1. Germline values: CDR1 SNHLY, CDR2 FYNNEI. With 7 bases clipped from V and 3 bases from J, the junction kept 10 bases outside the gene matches. The CDR3 spans 16 residues. The CDR3 loop reads CASTLSGTGVTDTQYF. The CDR3 DNA reads TGTGCCAGCACCCTTTCTGGGACAGGGGTGACAGATACGCAGTATTTT.

This clonotype was seen more than once but under ten times. The chain couples TRBV5-1 to TRBJ2-1; possible D gene TRBD1, 5 bases. This CDR3 comprises 17 residues. The germline V gene has CDR1 SGHRS and CDR2 YFSETQ. V was clipped by 2 bases and J by 0 bases, with 15 bases between them. This CDR3 reads CASSFKGPALSYNEQFF. Written as DNA, the CDR3 is TGCGCCAGCAGCTTCAAGGGGCCGGCCCTCTCCTACAATGAGCAGTTCTTC.

Many counts were recorded for this clonotype. The chain uses TRBV7-9 and TRBJ1-1; the D is unclear. The germline V and J ends were trimmed by 2 bases and 1 base, with 11 bases remaining between them. CDR3 size: 15 residues. The germline CDR1 and CDR2 sequences are SEHNR and FQNEAQ (reference sequence). The CDR3 DNA reads as TGTGCCAGCAGCTTACGGAAGAGCCCGAACACTGAAGCTTTCTTT. Translating it yields CASSLRKSPNTEAFF. Based on the CDR3 plus reference TRBV7-9 and TRBJ1-1, the full variable domain is DTGVSQNPRHKITKRGQNVTFRCDPISEHNRLYWYRQTLGQGPEFLTYFQNEAQLEKSRLLSDRFSAERPKGSFSTLEIQRTEQGDSAMYLCASSLRKSPNTEAFFGQGTRLTVV.

The rearrangement uses TRBV7-9 and TRBJ2-3, with 7 positions matching TRBD1. Germline CDR1 SEHNR, CDR2 FQNEAQ (reference sequence). V dropped 6 bases and J dropped 4; count of bases not matched to a gene: 7. The CDR3 totals 14 residues. The CDR3 DNA reads TGTGCCAGCAGTCGAGACAGGGCCGCAGATACGCAGTATTTT. As protein: CASSRDRAADTQYF.

V gene TRBV5-1 combines with J gene TRBJ1-2; D is unclear. Germline lookup yields CDR1 SGHRS and CDR2 YFSETQ. V lost 4 bases to trimming and J lost 3 bases, with 7 bases between them. The CDR3 runs 12 residues. The CDR3 sequence is CASSPDDYGYTF. As DNA, the CDR3 is TGCGCCAGCAGCCCGGATGACTATGGCTACACCTTC.

In its sample, this clonotype was seen many times. The V and J genes are TRBV6-1 and TRBJ1-2, with D perhaps TRBD1 (6 bases). This CDR3 has 14 amino acids. The germline V and J ends were trimmed by 1 base and 4 bases, with 10 bases remaining between them. CDR1 is MNHNS, CDR2 SASEGT, per germline. CDR3 protein: CASSEVAQGYGYTF. The CDR3 DNA sequence: TGTGCCAGCAGTGAAGTGGCACAGGGCTATGGCTACACCTTC.

The chain has TRBV5-1 and TRBJ2-3; TRBD1 aligns across 7 bases. Germline CDR1 and CDR2: SGHRS and YFSETQ. The length of the CDR3 is 13 residues. V was pared by 7 bases and J by 6 bases, with 8 bases of the junction left unmatched. CDR3: CASFGQDGDTQYF. CDR3 DNA sequence: TGCGCCAGCTTCGGACAGGACGGGGATACGCAGTATTTT.

There are a few counts of this clonotype. The genes are TRBV5-1 and TRBJ2-7, with 8 bases aligning to TRBD1. The germline CDR1 and CDR2 sequences are SGHRS and YFSETQ. The length of the CDR3 is 17 residues. J was trimmed by 0 bases and V by 0 bases; bases with no gene match: 8. CDR3 amino acids: CASSLASRGTGSYEQYF. In nucleotides, the CDR3 is TGCGCCAGCAGCTTGGCCAGTCGAGGGACAGGCTCCTACGAGCAGTACTTC.

In this sample, this clonotype turned up a few times. The gene calls are TRBV28 and TRBJ1-1; perhaps TRBD1 as D (5 bases). The CDR3 has 13 residues. Trimming shortened V by 7 bases and J by 5 bases, and 14 bases separated the two germline ends. Germline V CDR1 and CDR2: MDHEN, SYDVKM. The CDR3 DNA follows: TGTGCCAGCATGCGGGGCGCGCGGACTGAAGCTTTCTTT. Encoded protein: CASMRGARTEAFF. The full variable domain, completed using reference TRBV28 and TRBJ1-1, is DVKVTQSSRYLVKRTGEKVFLECVQDMDHENMFWYRQDPGLGLRLIYFSYDVKMKEKGDIPEGYSVSREKKERFSLILESASTNQTSMYLCASMRGARTEAFFGQGTRLTVV.